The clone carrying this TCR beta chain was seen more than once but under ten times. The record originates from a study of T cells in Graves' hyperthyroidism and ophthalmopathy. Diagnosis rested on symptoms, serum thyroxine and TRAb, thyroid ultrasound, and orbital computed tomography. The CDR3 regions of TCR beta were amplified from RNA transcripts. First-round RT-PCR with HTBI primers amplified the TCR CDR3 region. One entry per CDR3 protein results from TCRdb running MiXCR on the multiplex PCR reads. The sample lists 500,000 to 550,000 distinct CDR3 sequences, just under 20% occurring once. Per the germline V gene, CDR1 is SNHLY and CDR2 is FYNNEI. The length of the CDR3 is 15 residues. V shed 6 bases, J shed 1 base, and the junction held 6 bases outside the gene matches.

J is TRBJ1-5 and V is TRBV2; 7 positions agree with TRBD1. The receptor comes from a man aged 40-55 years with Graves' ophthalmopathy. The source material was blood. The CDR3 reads CASRGDRVSNQPQHF. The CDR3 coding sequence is TGTGCCAGCAGGGGCGACAGGGTGAGCAATCAGCCCCAGCATTTT.